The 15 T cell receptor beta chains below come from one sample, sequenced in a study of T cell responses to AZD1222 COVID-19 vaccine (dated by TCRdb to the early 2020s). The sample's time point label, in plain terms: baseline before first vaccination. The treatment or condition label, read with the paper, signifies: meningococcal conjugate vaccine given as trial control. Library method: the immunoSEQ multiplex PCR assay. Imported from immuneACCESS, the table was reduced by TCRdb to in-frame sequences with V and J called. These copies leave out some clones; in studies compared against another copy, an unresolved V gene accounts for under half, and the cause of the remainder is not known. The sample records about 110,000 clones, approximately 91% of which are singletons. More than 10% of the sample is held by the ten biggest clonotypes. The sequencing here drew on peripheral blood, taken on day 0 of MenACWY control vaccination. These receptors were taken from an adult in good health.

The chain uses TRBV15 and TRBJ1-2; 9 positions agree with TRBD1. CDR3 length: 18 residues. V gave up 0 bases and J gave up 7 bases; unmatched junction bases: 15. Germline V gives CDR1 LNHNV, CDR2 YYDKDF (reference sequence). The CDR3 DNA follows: TGTGCCACCAGCAGAGATCTCTATGAGGGACAGGGAATAGGTGGCTACACCTTC. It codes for CATSRDLYEGQGIGGYTF.

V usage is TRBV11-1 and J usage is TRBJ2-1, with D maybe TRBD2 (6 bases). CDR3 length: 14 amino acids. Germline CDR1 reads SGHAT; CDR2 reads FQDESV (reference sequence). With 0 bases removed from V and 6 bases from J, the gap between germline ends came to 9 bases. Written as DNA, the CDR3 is TGTGCCAGCAGCTTAGCCGAGACTAGCAATGAGCAGTTCTTC. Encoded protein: CASSLAETSNEQFF.

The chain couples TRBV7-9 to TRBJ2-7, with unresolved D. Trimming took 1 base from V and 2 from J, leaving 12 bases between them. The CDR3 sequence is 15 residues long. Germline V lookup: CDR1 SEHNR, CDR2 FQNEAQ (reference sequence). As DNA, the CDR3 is TGTGCCAGCAGCTTAGGCGGCAACCCTACCTACGAGCAGTACTTC. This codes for CASSLGGNPTYEQYF.

In DNA, the CDR3 is TGTGCCAGCAGCCTACAGGCCACGGACCAGCCCCAGCATTTT. Its protein product is CASSLQATDQPQHF. The rearrangement uses TRBV28 and TRBJ1-5; perhaps TRBD1 as D (5 bases). The CDR3 has 14 amino acids. Germline assignment: CDR1 MDHEN and CDR2 SYDVKM. Trimming removed 6 bases at V and 7 bases at J, with 16 bases between.

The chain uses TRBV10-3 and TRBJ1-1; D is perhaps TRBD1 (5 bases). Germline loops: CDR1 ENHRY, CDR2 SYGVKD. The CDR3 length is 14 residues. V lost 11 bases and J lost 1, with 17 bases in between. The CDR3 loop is CASKAGLGNTEAFF. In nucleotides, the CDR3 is TGTGCCTCCAAAGCAGGGTTGGGGAACACTGAAGCTTTCTTT.

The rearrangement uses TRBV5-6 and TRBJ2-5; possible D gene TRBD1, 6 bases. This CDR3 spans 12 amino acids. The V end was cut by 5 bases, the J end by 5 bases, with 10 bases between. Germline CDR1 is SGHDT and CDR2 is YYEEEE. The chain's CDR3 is CASSWGPETQYF. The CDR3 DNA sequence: TGTGCCAGCAGTTGGGGGCCGGAGACCCAGTACTTC. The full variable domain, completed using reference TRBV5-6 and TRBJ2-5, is DAGVTQSPTHLIKTRGQQVTLRCSPKSGHDTVSWYQQALGQGPQFIFQYYEEEERQRGNFPDRFSGHQFPNYSSELNVNALLLGDSALYLCASSWGPETQYFGPGTRLLVL.

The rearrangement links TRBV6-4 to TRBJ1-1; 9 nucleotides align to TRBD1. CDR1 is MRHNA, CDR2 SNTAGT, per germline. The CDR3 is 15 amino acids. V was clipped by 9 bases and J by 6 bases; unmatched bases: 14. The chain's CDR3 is CASRQGVGLNAEAFF. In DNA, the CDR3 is TGTGCCAGTCGACAGGGGGTAGGTCTTAACGCTGAAGCTTTCTTT.

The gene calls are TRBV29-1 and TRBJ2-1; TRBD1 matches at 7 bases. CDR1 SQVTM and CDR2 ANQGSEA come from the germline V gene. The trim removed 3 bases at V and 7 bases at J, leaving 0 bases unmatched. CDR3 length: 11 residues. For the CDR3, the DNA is TGCAGCGTTGAGGGACAGAATGAGCAGTTCTTC. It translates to CSVEGQNEQFF.

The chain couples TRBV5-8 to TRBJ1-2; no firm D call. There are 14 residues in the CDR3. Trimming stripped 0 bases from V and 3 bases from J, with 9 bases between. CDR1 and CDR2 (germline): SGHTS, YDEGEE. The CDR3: CASSLEVKDYGYTF. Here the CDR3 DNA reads TGTGCCAGCAGCTTGGAGGTTAAGGACTATGGCTACACCTTC.

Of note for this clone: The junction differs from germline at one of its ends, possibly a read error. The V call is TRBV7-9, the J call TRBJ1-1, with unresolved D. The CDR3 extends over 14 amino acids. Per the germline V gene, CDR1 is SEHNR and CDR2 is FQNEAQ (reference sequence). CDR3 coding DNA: TGTGCCAGCAGCTTAGACTCTGCAGGAACTGAGGCTTTCTTT. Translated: CASSLDSAGTEAFF.

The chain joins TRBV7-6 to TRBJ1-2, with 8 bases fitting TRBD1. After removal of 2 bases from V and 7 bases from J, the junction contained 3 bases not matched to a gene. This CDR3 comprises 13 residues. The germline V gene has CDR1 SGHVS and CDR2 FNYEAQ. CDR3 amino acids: CASSLSGGGGYTF. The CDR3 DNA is TGTGCCAGCAGCTTATCAGGGGGCGGTGGCTACACCTTC.

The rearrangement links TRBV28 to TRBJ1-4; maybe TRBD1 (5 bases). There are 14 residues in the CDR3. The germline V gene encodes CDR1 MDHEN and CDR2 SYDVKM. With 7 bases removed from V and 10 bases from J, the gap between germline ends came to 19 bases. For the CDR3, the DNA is TGTGCCAGCACCCTAGGAGGGTATAGGGGAAAACTGTTTTTT. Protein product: CASTLGGYRGKLFF.

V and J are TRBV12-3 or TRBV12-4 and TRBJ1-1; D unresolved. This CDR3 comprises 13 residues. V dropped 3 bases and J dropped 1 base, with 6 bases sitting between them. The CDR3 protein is CASSFRTNTEAFF. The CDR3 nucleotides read TGTGCCAGCAGTTTTCGGACGAACACTGAAGCTTTCTTT.

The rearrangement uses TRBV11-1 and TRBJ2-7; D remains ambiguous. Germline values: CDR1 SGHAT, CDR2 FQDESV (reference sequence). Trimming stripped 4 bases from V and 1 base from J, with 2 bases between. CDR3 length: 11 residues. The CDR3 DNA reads TGTGCCAGCAGCTCGTCCTACGAGCAGTACTTC. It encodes CASSSSYEQYF.

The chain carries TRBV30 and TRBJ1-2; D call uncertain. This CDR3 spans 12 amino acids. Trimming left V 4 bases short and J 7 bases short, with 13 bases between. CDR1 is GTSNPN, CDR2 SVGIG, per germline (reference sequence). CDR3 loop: CAWTGTRIGYTF. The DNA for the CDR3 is TGTGCCTGGACAGGAACCAGGATTGGCTACACCTTC.